These 10 T cell receptor beta chains were all obtained from the same sample, sequenced in a study of blood T cell repertoires in COVID-19 (TCRdb year 2020). Library preparation was by the immunoSEQ multiplex PCR assay. Not all clones reach the TCRdb copy of this immuneACCESS table, which keeps in-frame sequences only. Checked studies attribute under half of the gap to unresolved V genes and leave the rest unexplained. The sample yields 90,000 to 120,000 clones; about 88% were counted once. 2% to 3% of the sample belongs to the ten largest clones. Sequenced: peripheral blood. The receptors stem from a human donor in a cohort sampled during active COVID-19.

The rearrangement links TRBV16 to TRBJ2-7; TRBD2 might be the D (5 bases). Germline lookup yields CDR1 KGHSY and CDR2 FQNENV. The V end lost 2 bases, the J end lost 3 bases, and 14 bases lay between the germline ends. This CDR3 is built from 15 residues. CDR3 sequence (DNA): TGTGCCAGCAGCCAAAATCTAGGGAGTAACTACGAGCAGTACTTC. Translating it yields CASSQNLGSNYEQYF.

The chain joins TRBV15 to TRBJ2-1; 15 bases line up with TRBD2. Germline loops: CDR1 LNHNV, CDR2 YYDKDF (reference sequence). CDR3 length: 19 amino acids. The V gene end was trimmed by 0 bases and the J gene end by 3 bases; junction bases not matched to a gene: 6. The CDR3 region has the DNA TGTGCCACCAGCAGAGATCGAGGACTAGCGGGGGGGCGCTACAATGAGCAGTTCTTC. Amino acids: CATSRDRGLAGGRYNEQFF.

This chain links TRBV2 with TRBJ1-4, with D uncertain. Per the germline V gene, CDR1 is SNHLY and CDR2 is FYNNEI. The CDR3 covers 13 residues. Trimming stripped 2 bases from V and 8 bases from J, with 9 bases between. This CDR3 is CASSESRLEKLFF. The DNA of the CDR3 is TGTGCCAGCAGTGAAAGCAGGCTAGAAAAACTGTTTTTT.

The rearrangement uses TRBV5-1 and TRBJ2-6; D call uncertain. Trimming cost V 7 bases and J 0 bases, with 17 bases left between them. The germline gives CDR1 SGHRS, CDR2 YFSETQ. This CDR3 is built from 17 residues. CDR3 loop: CASYSSGYLSGANVLTF. The CDR3, as DNA: TGCGCCAGCTATTCCTCCGGGTACCTCTCTGGGGCCAACGTCCTGACTTTC. The full variable domain, its missing parts supplied by reference TRBV5-1 and TRBJ2-6, is KAGVTQTPRYLIKTRGQQVTLSCSPISGHRSVSWYQQTPGQGLQFLFEYFSETQRNKGNFPGRFSGRQFSNSRSEMNVSTLELGDSALYLCASYSSGYLSGANVLTFGAGSRLTVL.

The chain couples TRBV6-1 to TRBJ1-6; D gene ambiguous. This CDR3 is 14 amino acids long. With 2 bases removed from V and 9 bases from J, the gap between germline ends came to 11 bases. Germline lookup yields CDR1 MNHNS and CDR2 SASEGT. CDR3 protein: CASSESPPVSPLHF. Here the CDR3 DNA reads TGTGCCAGCAGTGAATCCCCGCCGGTTTCACCCCTCCACTTT.

The sample holds a few counts of this clone. The chain couples TRBV2 to TRBJ2-2, with 7 bases that match TRBD1. V lost 7 bases, J lost 2 bases, and 7 bases stayed unmatched. Germline-derived CDR1 and CDR2 are SNHLY and FYNNEI. This CDR3 spans 15 amino acids. The CDR3 sequence is CASTSDRRNTGELFF. CDR3 bases: TGTGCCAGCACCTCGGACAGGCGAAACACCGGGGAGCTGTTTTTT.

V gene TRBV27 combines with J gene TRBJ2-1, with D maybe TRBD2 (5 bases). The V gene's germline CDR1 is MNHEY and CDR2 SMNVEV (reference sequence). Trimming shortened V by 6 bases and J by 0 bases, and 6 bases separated the two germline ends. CDR3 length: 13 residues. The DNA for the CDR3 is TGTGCCAGCAGGGACTTCTCCTACAATGAGCAGTTCTTC. Protein sequence: CASRDFSYNEQFF.

This clone has just one count. The rearrangement links TRBV12-3 or TRBV12-4 to TRBJ1-1, with D possibly matching TRBD1 (5 bases). The V and J ends lost 6 bases and 5 bases respectively, with 13 bases between them. The CDR3 has 13 amino acids. The DNA for the CDR3 is TGTGCCAGCAGCAGCAGGGAACTGACTGAAGCTTTCTTT. Translation: CASSSRELTEAFF.

This rearrangement joins TRBV11-2 to TRBJ2-7, with D unclear. CDR3 size: 13 residues. Trimming left V 3 bases short and J 1 base short, with 7 bases between. Germline V lookup: CDR1 SGHAT, CDR2 FQNNGV. The CDR3 is CASSFGHSYEQYF. The CDR3, as DNA: TGTGCCAGCAGCTTTGGCCATTCCTACGAGCAGTACTTC.

The chain has TRBV9 and TRBJ2-2; TRBD1 agrees at 9 bases. J was trimmed by 8 bases and V by 3 bases; bases with no gene match: 8. The length of the CDR3 is 15 residues. Germline assignment: CDR1 SGDLS and CDR2 YYNGEE. The CDR3 region is CASSEGTGFPGELFF. Written as DNA, the CDR3 is TGTGCCAGCAGCGAGGGGACAGGGTTTCCTGGGGAGCTGTTTTTT.